These 8 T cell receptor beta chains share one sample of origin, sequenced in a study of identical twins. TCRdb reprocessed the 5' RACE reads via MiXCR and lists one record per CDR3 protein. Of 500,000 to 700,000 distinct CDR3 sequences listed, about 7.1% are singletons. The sample was also reused in another study, on yellow fever vaccine responses in identical twins.

The sequencing sample was made of PBMCs. Source of these receptors: a woman in her late teens or twenties in good health.

This clonotype was recorded at least ten times. The V gene is TRBV7-8, the J gene TRBJ2-5; D is possibly TRBD1 (5 bases). The V end lost 5 bases, the J end lost 3 bases, and 22 bases lay between the germline ends. Per the germline V gene, CDR1 is SGHVS and CDR2 is FQNEAQ. There are 17 residues in the CDR3. The CDR3 bases are TGTGCCAGCAGCGAATCAGGGTATCTCGGCGGAGAAGAGACCCAGTACTTC. Translation: CASSESGYLGGEETQYF. Full variable domain (missing parts from reference TRBV7-8 and TRBJ2-5): GAGVSQSPRYKVAKRGQDVALRCDPISGHVSLFWYQQALGQGPEFLTYFQNEAQLDKSGLPSDRFFAERPEGSVSTLKIQRTQQEDSAVYLCASSESGYLGGEETQYFGPGTRLLVL.

The table lists this clonotype with many counts. The chain employs TRBV27 and TRBJ2-1; 13 bases agree with TRBD2. CDR3 size: 17 residues. The trim removed 1 base at V and 3 bases at J, leaving 3 bases unmatched. Germline CDR1 is MNHEY and CDR2 is SMNVEV (reference sequence). The CDR3 nucleotides are TGTGCCAGCAGTTTATGGACTAGCGGGAGTATCTACAATGAGCAGTTCTTC. Protein product: CASSLWTSGSIYNEQFF.

This clonotype was observed a few times. The rearrangement links TRBV6-5 to TRBJ2-1; a weak D match, TRBD2 (6 bases). The CDR3 is 17 residues long. Trimming shortened V by 2 bases and J by 4 bases, and 18 bases separated the two germline ends. CDR1 is MNHEY and CDR2 is SVGAGI in the germline V gene. CDR3 coding DNA: TGTGCCAGCAGTTACGCGCCGGCGGGACTTGGGTACAATGAGCAGTTCTTC. Its translation: CASSYAPAGLGYNEQFF.

This sequence joins TRBV20-1 and TRBJ2-5; either TRBD1 or TRBD2 may fit D (5 bases each). There are 15 residues in the CDR3. CDR1 is DFQATT, CDR2 SNEGSKA, per germline (reference sequence). Trimming removed 1 base at V and 2 bases at J, with 14 bases between. CDR3 region: CSARGDRGQQETQYF. As DNA, the CDR3 is TGCAGTGCTAGAGGAGATCGGGGCCAGCAAGAGACCCAGTACTTC.

The chain couples TRBV6-2 or TRBV6-3 to TRBJ1-5; D gene unclear. The CDR3 is 14 amino acids. Trimming removed 0 bases from V and 5 bases from J, with 8 bases in between. CDR1 MNHEY and CDR2 SVGEGT come from the germline V gene. The CDR3 loop reads CASSYSAPHQPQHF. The CDR3 nucleotides are TGTGCCAGCAGTTACTCGGCGCCCCATCAGCCCCAGCATTTT.

This clonotype was seen many times. This sequence joins TRBV29-1 and TRBJ2-1; D may be TRBD2 (6 bases). Germline V gene lookup returns CDR1 SQVTM and CDR2 ANQGSEA. The V gene lost 6 bases and the J gene lost 8 bases, with 20 bases spanning the gap. The CDR3 is 14 amino acids. Here the CDR3 DNA reads TGCAGCGTGGGCGGTGCGGGACTGGGGGATGAGCAGTTCTTC. Encoded protein: CSVGGAGLGDEQFF.

This clonotype occurred many times. The rearrangement joins TRBV12-3 or TRBV12-4 to TRBJ2-2, with D uncertain. The CDR3 covers 12 residues. The germline V and J ends were trimmed by 3 bases and 6 bases, with 5 bases remaining between them. CDR3 region: CASSFKAGELFF. The CDR3, as DNA: TGTGCCAGCAGTTTTAAGGCCGGGGAGCTGTTTTTT.

This chain connects TRBV29-1 to TRBJ2-1; D is possibly TRBD1 or TRBD2 (5 bases each). V was cut by 4 bases and J by 7 bases, with 17 bases left in between. The CDR3 runs 14 residues. Germline-derived CDR1 and CDR2 are SQVTM and ANQGSEA. The CDR3 loop is CSVVLGAGGNEQFF. The DNA of the CDR3 is TGCAGCGTTGTGTTAGGGGCGGGTGGTAATGAGCAGTTCTTC.